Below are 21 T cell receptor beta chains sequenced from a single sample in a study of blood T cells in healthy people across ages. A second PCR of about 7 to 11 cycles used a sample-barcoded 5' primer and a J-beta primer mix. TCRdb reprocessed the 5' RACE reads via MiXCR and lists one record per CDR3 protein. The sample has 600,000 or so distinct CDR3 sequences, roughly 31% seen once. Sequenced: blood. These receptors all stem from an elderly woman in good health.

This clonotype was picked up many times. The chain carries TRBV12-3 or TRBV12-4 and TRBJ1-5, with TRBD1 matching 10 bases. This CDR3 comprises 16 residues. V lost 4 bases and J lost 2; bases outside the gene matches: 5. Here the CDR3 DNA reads TGTGCCAGCAGTTCCTGGGGGACAGGGGGCAATCAGCCCCAGCATTTT. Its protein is CASSSWGTGGNQPQHF.

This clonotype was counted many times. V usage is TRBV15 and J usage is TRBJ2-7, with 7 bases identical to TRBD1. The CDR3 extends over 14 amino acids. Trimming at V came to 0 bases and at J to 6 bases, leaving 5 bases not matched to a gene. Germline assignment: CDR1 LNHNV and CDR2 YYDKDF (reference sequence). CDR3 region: CATSRDTGDLEQYF. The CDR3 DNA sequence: TGTGCCACCAGCAGAGACACAGGGGACCTCGAGCAGTACTTC.

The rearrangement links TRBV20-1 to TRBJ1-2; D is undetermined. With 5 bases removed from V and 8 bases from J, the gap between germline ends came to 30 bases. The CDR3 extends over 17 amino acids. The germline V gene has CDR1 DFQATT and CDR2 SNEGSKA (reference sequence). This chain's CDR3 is CSAPVRASLSRVRGYTF. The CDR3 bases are TGCAGTGCTCCCGTCCGGGCCAGCCTTTCGAGGGTGCGGGGCTACACCTTC.

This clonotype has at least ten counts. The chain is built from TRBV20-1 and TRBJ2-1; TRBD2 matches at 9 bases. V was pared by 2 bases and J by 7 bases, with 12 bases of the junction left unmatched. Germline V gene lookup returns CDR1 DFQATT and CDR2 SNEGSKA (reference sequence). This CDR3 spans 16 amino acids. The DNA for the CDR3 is TGCAGTGCTAGACCCTCCGATTTAGCGGGGGTGAATGAGCAGTTCTTC. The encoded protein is CSARPSDLAGVNEQFF.

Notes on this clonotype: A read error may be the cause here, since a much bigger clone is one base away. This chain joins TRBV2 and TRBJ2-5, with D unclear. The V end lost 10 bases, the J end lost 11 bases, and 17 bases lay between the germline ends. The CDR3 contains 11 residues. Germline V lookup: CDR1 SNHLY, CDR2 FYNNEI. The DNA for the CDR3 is TGTGCCACGGGCCGGACCAATGAGCAGTACTTC. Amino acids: CATGRTNEQYF.

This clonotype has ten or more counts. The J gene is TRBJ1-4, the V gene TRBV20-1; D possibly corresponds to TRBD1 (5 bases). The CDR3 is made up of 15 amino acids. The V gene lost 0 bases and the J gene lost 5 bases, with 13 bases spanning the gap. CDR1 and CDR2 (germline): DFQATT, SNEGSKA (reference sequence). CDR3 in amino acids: CSARDSGRANEKLFF. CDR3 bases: TGCAGTGCTAGAGATTCGGGCAGGGCAAATGAAAAACTGTTTTTT.

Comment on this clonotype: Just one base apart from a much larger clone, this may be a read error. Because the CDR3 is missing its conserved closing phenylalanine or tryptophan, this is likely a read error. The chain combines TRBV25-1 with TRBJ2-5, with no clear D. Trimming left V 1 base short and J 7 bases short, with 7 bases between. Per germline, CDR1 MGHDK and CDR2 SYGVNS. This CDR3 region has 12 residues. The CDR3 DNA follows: TGTGCCAGCAGTGAATTTGGTGGGACCCAGTACGTC. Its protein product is CASSEFGGTQYV.

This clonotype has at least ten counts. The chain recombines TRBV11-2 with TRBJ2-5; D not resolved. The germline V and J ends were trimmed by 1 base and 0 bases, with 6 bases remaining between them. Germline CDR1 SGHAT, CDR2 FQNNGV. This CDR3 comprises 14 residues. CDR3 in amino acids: CASSLGVYQETQYF. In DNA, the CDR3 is TGTGCCAGCAGCTTAGGGGTGTACCAAGAGACCCAGTACTTC.

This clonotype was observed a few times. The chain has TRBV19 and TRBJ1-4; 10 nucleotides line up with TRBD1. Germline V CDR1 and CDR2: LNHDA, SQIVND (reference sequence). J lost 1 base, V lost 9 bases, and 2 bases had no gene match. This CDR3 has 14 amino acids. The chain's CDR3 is CASRTGGTNEKLFF. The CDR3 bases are TGTGCCAGCCGGACAGGGGGAACTAATGAAAAACTGTTTTTT.

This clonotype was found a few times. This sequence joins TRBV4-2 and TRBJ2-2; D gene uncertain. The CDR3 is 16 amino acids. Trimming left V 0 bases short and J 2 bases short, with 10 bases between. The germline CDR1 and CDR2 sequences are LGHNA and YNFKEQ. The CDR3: CASSQDPGSNTGELFF. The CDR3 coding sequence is TGTGCCAGCAGCCAAGATCCAGGCTCCAACACCGGGGAGCTGTTTTTT.

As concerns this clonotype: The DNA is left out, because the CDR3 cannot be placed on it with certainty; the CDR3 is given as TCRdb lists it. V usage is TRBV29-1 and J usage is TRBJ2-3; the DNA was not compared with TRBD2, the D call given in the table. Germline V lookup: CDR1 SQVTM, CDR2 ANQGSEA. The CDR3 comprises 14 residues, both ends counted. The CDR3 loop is CSVGLGISTDTRYF.

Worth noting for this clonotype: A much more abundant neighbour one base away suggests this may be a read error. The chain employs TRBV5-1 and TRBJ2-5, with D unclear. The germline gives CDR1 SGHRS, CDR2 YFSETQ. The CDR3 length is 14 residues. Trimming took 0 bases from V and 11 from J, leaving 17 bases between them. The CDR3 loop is CASSLEVQNNEQYF. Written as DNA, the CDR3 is TGCGCCAGCAGCTTGGAGGTCCAGAACAATGAGCAGTACTTC.

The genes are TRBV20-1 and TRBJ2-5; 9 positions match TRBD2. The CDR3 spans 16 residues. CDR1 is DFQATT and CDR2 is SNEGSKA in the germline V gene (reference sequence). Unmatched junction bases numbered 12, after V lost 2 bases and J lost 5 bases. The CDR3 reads CSARSQTSGRSETQYF. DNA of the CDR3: TGCAGTGCTAGATCCCAAACTAGCGGGCGATCGGAGACCCAGTACTTC.

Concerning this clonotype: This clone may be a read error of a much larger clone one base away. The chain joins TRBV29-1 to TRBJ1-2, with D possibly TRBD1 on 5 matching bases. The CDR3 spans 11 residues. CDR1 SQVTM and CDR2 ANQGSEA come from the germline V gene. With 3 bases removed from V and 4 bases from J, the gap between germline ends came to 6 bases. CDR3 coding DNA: TGCAGCGTTGACGGGGGCTATGGCTACACCTTC. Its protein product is CSVDGGYGYTF. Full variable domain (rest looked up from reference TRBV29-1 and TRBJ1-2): SAVISQKPSRDICQRGTSLTIQCQVDSQVTMMFWYRQQPGQSLTLIATANQGSEATYESGFVIDKFPISRPNLTFSTLTVSNMSPEDSSIYLCSVDGGYGYTFGSGTRLTVV.

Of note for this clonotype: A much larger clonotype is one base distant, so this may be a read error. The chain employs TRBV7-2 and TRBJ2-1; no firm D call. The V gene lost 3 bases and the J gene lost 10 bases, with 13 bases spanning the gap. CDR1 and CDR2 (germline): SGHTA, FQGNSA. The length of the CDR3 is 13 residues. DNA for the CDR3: TGTGCCAGCAGCTTCAAGGTCTCCTACGAGCAGTTCTTC. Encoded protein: CASSFKVSYEQFF.

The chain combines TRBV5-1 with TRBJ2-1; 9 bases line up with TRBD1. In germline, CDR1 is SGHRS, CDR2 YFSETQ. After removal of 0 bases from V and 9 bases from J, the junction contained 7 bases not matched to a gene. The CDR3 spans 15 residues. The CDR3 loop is CASSLGGTGRGEQFF. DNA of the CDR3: TGCGCCAGCAGCTTGGGAGGGACAGGGAGGGGTGAGCAGTTCTTC.

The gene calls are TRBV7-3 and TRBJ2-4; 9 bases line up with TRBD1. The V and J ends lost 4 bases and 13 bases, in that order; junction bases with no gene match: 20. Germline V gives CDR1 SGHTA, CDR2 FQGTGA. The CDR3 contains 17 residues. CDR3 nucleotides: TGTGCCAGCAGCTACCTCCCACGGGGACAGGGTAGCACTGAGCAGTACTTC. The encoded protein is CASSYLPRGQGSTEQYF.

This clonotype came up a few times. The CDR3 DNA sequence: TGTGCCTGGAGTGTCAATTTTGGGACTCCGTACTTC. This codes for CAWSVNFGTPYF. This chain joins TRBV30 and TRBJ2-5; TRBD2 might be the D (6 bases). The germline V and J ends were trimmed by 0 bases and 13 bases, with 15 bases remaining between them. Germline V gives CDR1 GTSNPN, CDR2 SVGIG (reference sequence). This CDR3 contains 12 residues.

As DNA, the CDR3 is TGTGCCATCGGGGAGACAGGTTCCTACGAGCAGTACTTC. Translation: CAIGETGSYEQYF. The chain combines TRBV10-3 with TRBJ2-7, with D perhaps matching TRBD1 (6 bases). Germline V gene lookup returns CDR1 ENHRY and CDR2 SYGVKD. CDR3 length equals 13 residues. Between the trimmed V and J ends, which lost 8 bases and 1 base, there was a span of 12 bases.

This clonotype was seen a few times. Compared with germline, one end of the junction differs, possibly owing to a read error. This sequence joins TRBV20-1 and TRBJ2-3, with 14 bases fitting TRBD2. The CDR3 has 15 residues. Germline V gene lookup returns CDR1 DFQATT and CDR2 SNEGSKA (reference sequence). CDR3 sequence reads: CGATRLAGGADTQYF. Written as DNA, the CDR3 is TGCGGTGCTACTAGACTAGCGGGGGGGGCAGATACGCAGTATTTT.

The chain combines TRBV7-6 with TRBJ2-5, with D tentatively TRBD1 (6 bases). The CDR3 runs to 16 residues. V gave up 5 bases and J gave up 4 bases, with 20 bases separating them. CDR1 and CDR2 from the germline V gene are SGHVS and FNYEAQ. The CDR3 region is CASSRPKTGGRETQYF. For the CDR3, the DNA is TGTGCCAGCAGCCGTCCGAAGACAGGAGGTAGAGAGACCCAGTACTTC.